The source of this T cell receptor beta chain is a study of CD8 T cells in Susac syndrome. Study in general: At the time of blood draw, patients with Susac syndrome were therapy-naive, receiving corticosteroids, or receiving intravenous immunoglobulin alone.

CDR3 length: 15 amino acids. Germline-derived CDR1 and CDR2 are SGDLS and YYNGEE. V lost 4 bases and J 1 base, leaving 14 bases between the germline ends. RNA was extracted with the RNeasy kit, and a quantity of about 0.45 to 1 ug was reverse transcribed using random hexamers. TCRdb reanalysed the immunoSEQ multiplex PCR reads using MiXCR and keeps one entry per CDR3 protein. The sample holds roughly 150,000 distinct CDR3 sequences, approximately 94% seen once. CD8+ and CD4+ T cells from blood underwent TCR beta sequencing, which was carried out in a high-throughput format. Negative isolation yielded CD8+ and CD4+ T cells; FACS enriched TEMRA cells.

What was sequenced was CD4+ T cells from PBMCs. The receptor comes from a human donor with Susac syndrome. This sequence joins TRBV9 and TRBJ2-5; D not certain. Here the CDR3 reads CASSPGPDRQETQYF. The CDR3 nucleotides are TGTGCCAGCAGCCCCGGCCCCGACCGCCAAGAGACCCAGTACTTC.